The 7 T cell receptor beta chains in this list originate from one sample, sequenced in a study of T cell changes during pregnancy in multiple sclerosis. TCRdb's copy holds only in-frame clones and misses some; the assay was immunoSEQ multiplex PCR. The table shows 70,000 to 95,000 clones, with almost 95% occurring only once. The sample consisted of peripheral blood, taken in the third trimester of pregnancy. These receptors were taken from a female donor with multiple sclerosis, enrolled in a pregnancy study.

DNA for the CDR3: TGTGCCAGCAGTCTCCAGGCCAGGGGGCTCAATCAGCCCCAGCATTTT. Protein: CASSLQARGLNQPQHF. The rearrangement uses TRBV7-8 and TRBJ1-5, with TRBD1 matching 8 bases. Trimming at V came to 6 bases and at J to 3 bases, leaving 10 bases not matched to a gene. The germline CDR1 and CDR2 sequences are SGHVS and FQNEAQ. The CDR3 length is 16 residues.

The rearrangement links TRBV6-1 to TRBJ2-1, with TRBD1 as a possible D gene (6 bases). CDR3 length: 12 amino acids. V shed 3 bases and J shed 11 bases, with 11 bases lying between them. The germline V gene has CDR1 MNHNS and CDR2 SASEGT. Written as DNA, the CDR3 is TGTGCCAGCAGTGAGTTAGGGGGAAAGCAGTTCTTC. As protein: CASSELGGKQFF.

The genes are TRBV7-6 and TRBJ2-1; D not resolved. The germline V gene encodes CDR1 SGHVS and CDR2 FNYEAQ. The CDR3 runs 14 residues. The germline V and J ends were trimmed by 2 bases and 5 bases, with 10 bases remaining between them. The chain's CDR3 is CASSLRLGDNEQFF. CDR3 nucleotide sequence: TGTGCCAGCAGCTTACGCCTAGGCGACAATGAGCAGTTCTTC.

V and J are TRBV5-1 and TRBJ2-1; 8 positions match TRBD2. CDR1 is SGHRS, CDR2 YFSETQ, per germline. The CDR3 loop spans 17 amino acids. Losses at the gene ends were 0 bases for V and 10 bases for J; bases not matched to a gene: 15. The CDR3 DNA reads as TGCGCCAGCAGCTTGGAGCCCTCGGGAGGGCCTGGAAGGGAGCAGTTCTTC. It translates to CASSLEPSGGPGREQFF.

The CDR3 is CSVGTSGSWSYEQYF. As DNA, the CDR3 is TGCAGCGTTGGGACTAGCGGGAGTTGGTCTTACGAGCAGTACTTC. The rearrangement uses TRBV29-1 and TRBJ2-7; 13 bases are shared with TRBD2. The CDR3 extends over 15 amino acids. Germline CDR1 reads SQVTM; CDR2 reads ANQGSEA. The trim removed 4 bases at V and 4 bases at J, leaving 7 bases unmatched.

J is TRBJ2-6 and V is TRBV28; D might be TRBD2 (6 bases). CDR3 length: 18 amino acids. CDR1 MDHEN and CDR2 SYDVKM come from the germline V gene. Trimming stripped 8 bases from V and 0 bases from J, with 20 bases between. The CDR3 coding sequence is TGTGCCAGCTTCCCAGTTGGGACTTGGAGCTCTGGGGCCAACGTCCTGACTTTC. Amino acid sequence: CASFPVGTWSSGANVLTF.

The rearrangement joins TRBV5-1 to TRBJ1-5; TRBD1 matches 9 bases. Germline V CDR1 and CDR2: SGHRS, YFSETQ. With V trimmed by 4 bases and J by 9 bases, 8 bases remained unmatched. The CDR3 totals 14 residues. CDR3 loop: CASSPGQGNWPQHF. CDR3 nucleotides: TGCGCCAGCAGCCCGGGACAGGGTAATTGGCCCCAGCATTTT. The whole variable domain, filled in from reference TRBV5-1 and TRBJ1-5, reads KAGVTQTPRYLIKTRGQQVTLSCSPISGHRSVSWYQQTPGQGLQFLFEYFSETQRNKGNFPGRFSGRQFSNSRSEMNVSTLELGDSALYLCASSPGQGNWPQHFGDGTRLSIL.